The source of this TCR beta chain is a study of CD8+ T cells in alopecia areata. Study background: Those patients who were treated received oral tofacitinib, which was given at 5 to 10 mg twice daily for moderate-to-severe alopecia areata. Study-level points and caveats: Scalp repertoires also include resident alphabeta T cells from normal skin. With patients, TCR sharing proved less clear than in mice, a difference possibly related to HLA. Lesional scalp exceeded normal scalp in clonality, especially in alopecia totalis/universalis.

cDNA serving as the sequencing template came from extracted, reverse transcribed RNA. The assay was immunoSEQ multiplex PCR, and TCRdb's table has in-frame clones only and misses some. The data hold around 140,000 clones, with 51% observed a single time. This CDR3 contains 13 residues. Deletions cut 9 bases from V and 1 base from J, with 11 bases between. Germline loops: CDR1 MNHNS, CDR2 SASEGT. To note about this clone: Its antigen is not identified.

The chain couples TRBV6-1 to TRBJ2-3; no clear D. This receptor was identified in a human donor with alopecia areata. Sequences were derived from CD4+ T cells sorted from blood, sampled at week 0. CDR3 sequence reads: CASVWAGTDTQYF. The CDR3 coding sequence is TGTGCCAGTGTATGGGCGGGCACAGATACGCAGTATTTT.